This T cell receptor (beta chain) was obtained from a study of PD-1 blockade in classical Hodgkin lymphoma. Turning to this clone: Its antigen is unidentified.

No patient escaped relapse after autologous stem cell transplantation, and brentuximab vedotin exposure varied. Patients' outcomes at their best amounted to complete response, partial response or progressive disease. Regarding the study as a whole: With CD4+ cells, TCR diversity rose significantly by C4D1, but not with CD8+ cells. Factors driving the repertoire differences, possibly disease activity or prior therapy, remain undefined. Patients who responded completely had about the same baseline diversity as newly diagnosed patients.

Libraries were prepared by immunoSEQ multiplex PCR; TCRdb keeps only in-frame clonotypes and omits some of them. The profile shows around 26,000 clones, 60% to 80% of them singletons. The CDR3 contains 15 residues. With 5 bases removed from V and 3 bases from J, the gap between germline ends came to 17 bases. Germline CDR1 and CDR2: SGHVS and FNYEAQ. This receptor was identified in a human donor with classical Hodgkin lymphoma. V gene TRBV7-6 combines with J gene TRBJ2-7, with D perhaps matching TRBD1 (6 bases). The sequences come from peripheral blood mononuclear cells (PBMCs), collected at baseline. The DNA of the CDR3 is TGTGCCAGCAGCCCCACCCGGGACACCATCTACGAGCAGTACTTC. This codes for CASSPTRDTIYEQYF.